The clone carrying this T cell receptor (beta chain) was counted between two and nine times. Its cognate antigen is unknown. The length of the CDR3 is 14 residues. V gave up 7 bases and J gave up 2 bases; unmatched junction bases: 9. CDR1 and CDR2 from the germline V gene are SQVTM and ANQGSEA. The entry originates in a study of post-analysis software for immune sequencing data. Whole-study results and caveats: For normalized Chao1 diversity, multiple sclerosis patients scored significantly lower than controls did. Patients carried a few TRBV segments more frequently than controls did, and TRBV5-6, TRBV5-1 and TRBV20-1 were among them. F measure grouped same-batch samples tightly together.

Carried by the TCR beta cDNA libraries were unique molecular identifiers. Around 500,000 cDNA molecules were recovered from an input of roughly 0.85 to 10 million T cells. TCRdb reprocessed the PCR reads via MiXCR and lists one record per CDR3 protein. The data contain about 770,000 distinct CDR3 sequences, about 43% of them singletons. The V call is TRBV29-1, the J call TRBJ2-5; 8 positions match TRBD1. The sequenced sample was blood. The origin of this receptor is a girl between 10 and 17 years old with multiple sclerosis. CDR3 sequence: CSAPQGADQETQYF. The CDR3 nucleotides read TGCAGCGCGCCGCAGGGGGCGGATCAAGAGACCCAGTACTTC.